This T cell receptor (beta chain) came from a study of shared clonotypes between healthy human individuals. Profiled with immunoSEQ multiplex PCR; TCRdb holds only in-frame clones, not every one. The sample shows some 660,000 clones, around 78% of them seen only once. The receptor was isolated from a woman aged 25 to 39 in good health. Sequencing was done on a sample of memory CD4+ T cells sorted from blood. Noted subset: CD45RA-negative fraction.

The CDR3 DNA reads as TGTGCCAGCAGCTCAATAGCGGGCGGTTGGGAGACCCAGTACTTC. Amino acids: CASSSIAGGWETQYF. The chain is built from TRBV7-9 and TRBJ2-5; 7 nucleotides agree with TRBD2. CDR3 length: 15 residues. Germline V CDR1 and CDR2: SEHNR, FQNEAQ (reference sequence). The trim removed 4 bases at V and 5 bases at J, leaving 10 bases unmatched.